The table lists the clone carrying this T cell receptor (beta chain) with a count of one. This record belongs to a study of technical replicates of blood from several donors. The repertoire was sequenced with immunoSEQ multiplex PCR; TCRdb's copy has only in-frame clones and lacks some. The sample lists tens of thousands of clones, nearly 98% seen once, with approximately 0.26% in the top ten. Germline V gene sequence: CDR1 MNHEY, CDR2 SVGAGI. The V and J ends lost 5 bases and 8 bases respectively, with 15 bases between them. The CDR3 has 13 amino acids. The V gene is TRBV6-5, the J gene TRBJ1-2, with D tentatively TRBD1 (6 bases). Sequenced material: T cells isolated from PBMCs. The TCR originated in a human donor in good health. CDR3 region: CASSTTQGSGYTF. For the CDR3, the DNA is TGTGCCAGCAGTACCACACAGGGTAGCGGCTACACCTTC.